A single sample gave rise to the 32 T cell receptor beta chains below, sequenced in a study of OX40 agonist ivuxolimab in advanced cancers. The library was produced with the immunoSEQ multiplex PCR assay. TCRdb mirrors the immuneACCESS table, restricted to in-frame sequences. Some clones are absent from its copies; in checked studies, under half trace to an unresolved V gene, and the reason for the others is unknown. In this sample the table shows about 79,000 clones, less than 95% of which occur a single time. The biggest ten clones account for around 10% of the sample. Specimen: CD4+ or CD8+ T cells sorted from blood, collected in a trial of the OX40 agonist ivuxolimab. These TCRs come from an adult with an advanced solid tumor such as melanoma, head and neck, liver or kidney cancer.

The CDR3 region has the DNA TGTGCCAGCAGCTTAGTAGCGGCCCCTAGCACAGATACGCAGTATTTT. Protein product: CASSLVAAPSTDTQYF. The rearrangement links TRBV7-2 to TRBJ2-3; D is perhaps TRBD2 (6 bases). Germline CDR1 is SGHTA and CDR2 is FQGNSA. The CDR3 covers 16 residues. Trimming removed 1 base at V and 0 bases at J, with 11 bases between.

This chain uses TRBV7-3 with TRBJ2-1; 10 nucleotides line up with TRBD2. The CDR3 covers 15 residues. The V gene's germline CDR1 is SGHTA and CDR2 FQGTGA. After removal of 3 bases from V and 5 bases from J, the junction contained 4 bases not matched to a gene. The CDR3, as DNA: TGTGCCAGCAGCTTTAGCGGGGGGTTAGACAATGAGCAGTTCTTC. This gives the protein CASSFSGGLDNEQFF.

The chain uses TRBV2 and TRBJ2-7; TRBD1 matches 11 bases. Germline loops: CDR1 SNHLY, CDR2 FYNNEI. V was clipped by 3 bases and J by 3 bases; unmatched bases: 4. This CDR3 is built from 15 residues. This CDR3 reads CASSETGQGVYEQYF. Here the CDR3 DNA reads TGTGCCAGCAGTGAGACGGGACAGGGGGTCTACGAGCAGTACTTC.

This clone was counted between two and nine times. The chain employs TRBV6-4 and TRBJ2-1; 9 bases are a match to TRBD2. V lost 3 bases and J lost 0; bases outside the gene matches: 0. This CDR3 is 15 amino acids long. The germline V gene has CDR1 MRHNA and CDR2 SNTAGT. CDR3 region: CASSERGGSYNEQFF. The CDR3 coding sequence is TGTGCCAGCAGTGAGCGGGGGGGCTCCTACAATGAGCAGTTCTTC.

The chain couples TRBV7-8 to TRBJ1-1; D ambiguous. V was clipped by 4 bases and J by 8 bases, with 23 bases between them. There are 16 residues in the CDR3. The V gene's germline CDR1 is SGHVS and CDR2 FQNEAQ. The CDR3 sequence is CASSYISGSTGGEAFF. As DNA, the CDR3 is TGTGCCAGCAGCTACATATCCGGGTCTACGGGAGGGGAAGCTTTCTTT.

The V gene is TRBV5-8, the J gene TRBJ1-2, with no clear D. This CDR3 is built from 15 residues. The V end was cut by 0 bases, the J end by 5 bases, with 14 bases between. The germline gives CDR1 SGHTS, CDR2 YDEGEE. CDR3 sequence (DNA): TGTGCCAGCAGCTTGGGTTGGCCAGGTGATTATGGCTACACCTTC. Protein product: CASSLGWPGDYGYTF.

Written as DNA, the CDR3 is TGTGCCAGCAGCTTGGCCCACGGGGGGCGCGGCACAGATACGCAGTATTTT. Its protein is CASSLAHGGRGTDTQYF. The J gene is TRBJ2-3, the V gene TRBV5-4, with a weak D call TRBD2 (7 bases). Trimming removed 0 bases at V and 1 base at J, with 15 bases between. In germline, CDR1 is SGHNT, CDR2 YYREEE (reference sequence). The CDR3 is 17 amino acids.

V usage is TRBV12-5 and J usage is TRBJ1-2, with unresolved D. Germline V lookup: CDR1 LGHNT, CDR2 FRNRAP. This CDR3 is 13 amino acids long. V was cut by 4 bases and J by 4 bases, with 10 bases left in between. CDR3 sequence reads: CASGSPGIYGYTF. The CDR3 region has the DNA TGTGCTAGTGGTTCACCCGGGATCTATGGCTACACCTTC.

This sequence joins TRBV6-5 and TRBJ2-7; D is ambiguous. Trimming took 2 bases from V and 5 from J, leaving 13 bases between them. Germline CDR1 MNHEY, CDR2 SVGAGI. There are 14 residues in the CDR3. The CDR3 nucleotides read TGTGCCAGCAGTTACAAGGAGCCAGGCGACGAGCAGTACTTC. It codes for CASSYKEPGDEQYF.

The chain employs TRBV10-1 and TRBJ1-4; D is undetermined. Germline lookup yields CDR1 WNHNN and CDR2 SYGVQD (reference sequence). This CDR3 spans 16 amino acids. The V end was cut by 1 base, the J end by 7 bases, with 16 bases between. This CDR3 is CASSELGTDPSEKLFF. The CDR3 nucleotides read TGCGCCAGCAGTGAGTTGGGTACGGATCCCTCTGAAAAACTGTTTTTT.

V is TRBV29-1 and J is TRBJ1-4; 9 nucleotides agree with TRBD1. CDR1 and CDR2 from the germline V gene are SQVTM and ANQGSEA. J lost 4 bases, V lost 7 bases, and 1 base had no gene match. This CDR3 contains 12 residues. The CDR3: CSATGGNEKLFF. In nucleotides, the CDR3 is TGCAGCGCGACAGGGGGTAATGAAAAACTGTTTTTT.

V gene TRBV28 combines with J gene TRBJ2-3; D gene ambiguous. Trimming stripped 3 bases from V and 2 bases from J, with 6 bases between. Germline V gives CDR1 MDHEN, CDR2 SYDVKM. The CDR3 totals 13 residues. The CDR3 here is CASSFSTTDTQYF. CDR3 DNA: TGTGCCAGCAGTTTTTCAACCACAGATACGCAGTATTTT.

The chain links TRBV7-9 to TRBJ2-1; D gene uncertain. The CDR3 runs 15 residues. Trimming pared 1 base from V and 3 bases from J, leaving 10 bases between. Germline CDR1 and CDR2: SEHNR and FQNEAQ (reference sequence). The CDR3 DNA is TGTGCCAGCAGCTTAGGTAACACCTTCTACAATGAGCAGTTCTTC. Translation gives CASSLGNTFYNEQFF.

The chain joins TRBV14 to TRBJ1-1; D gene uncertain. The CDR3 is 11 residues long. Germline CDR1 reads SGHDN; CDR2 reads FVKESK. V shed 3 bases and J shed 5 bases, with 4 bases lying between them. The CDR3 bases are TGTGCCAGCAGCCAGGGGACTGAAGCTTTCTTT. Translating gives CASSQGTEAFF. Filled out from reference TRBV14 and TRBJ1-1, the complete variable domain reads EAGVTQFPSHSVIEKGQTVTLRCDPISGHDNLYWYRRVMGKEIKFLLHFVKESKQDESGMPNNRFLAERTGGTYSTLKVQPAELEDSGVYFCASSQGTEAFFGQGTRLTVV.

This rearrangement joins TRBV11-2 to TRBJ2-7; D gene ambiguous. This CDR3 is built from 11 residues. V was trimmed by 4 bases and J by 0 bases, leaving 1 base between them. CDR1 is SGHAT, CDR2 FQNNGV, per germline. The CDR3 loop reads CASSYSYEQYF. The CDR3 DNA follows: TGTGCCAGCAGCTACTCCTACGAGCAGTACTTC.

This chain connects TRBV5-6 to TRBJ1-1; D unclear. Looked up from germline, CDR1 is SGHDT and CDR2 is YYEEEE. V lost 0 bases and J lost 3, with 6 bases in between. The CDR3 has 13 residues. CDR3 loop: CASSLGIHTEAFF. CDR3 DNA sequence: TGTGCCAGCAGCTTGGGGATCCACACTGAAGCTTTCTTT.

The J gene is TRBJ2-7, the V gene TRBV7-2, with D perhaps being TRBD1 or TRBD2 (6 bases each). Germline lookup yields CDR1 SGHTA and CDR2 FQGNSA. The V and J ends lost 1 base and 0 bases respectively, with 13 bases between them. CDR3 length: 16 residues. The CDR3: CASSLVGGTPSYEQYF. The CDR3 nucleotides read TGTGCCAGCAGCTTAGTGGGGGGCACCCCCTCCTACGAGCAGTACTTC.

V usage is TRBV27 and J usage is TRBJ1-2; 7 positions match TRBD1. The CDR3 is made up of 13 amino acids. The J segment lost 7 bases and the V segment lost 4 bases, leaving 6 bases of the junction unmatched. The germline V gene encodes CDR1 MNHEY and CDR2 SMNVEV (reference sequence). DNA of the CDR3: TGTGCCAGCAGTTCCTCGGGACAGCTTGGCTACACCTTC. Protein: CASSSSGQLGYTF.

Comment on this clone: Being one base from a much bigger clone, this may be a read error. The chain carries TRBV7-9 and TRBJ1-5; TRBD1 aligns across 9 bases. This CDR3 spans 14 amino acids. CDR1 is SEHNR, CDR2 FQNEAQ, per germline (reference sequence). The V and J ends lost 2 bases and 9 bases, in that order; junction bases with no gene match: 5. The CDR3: CASSLTGGSGPQHF. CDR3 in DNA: TGTGCCAGCAGCTTAACAGGGGGCTCGGGGCCCCAGCATTTT.

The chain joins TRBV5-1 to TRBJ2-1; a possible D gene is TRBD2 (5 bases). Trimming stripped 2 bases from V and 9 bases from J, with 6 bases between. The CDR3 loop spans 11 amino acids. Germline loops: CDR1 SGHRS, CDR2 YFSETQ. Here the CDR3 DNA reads TGCGCCAGCAGCTTAGGAGGTGAGCAGTTCTTC. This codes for CASSLGGEQFF.

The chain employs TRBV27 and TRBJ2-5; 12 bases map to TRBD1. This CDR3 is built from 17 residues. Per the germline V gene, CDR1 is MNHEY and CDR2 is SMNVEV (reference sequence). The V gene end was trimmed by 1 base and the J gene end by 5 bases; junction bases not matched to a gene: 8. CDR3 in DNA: TGTGCCAGCAGTTTATTATCCCGGGACAGGGGGCGGGAGACCCAGTACTTC. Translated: CASSLLSRDRGRETQYF.

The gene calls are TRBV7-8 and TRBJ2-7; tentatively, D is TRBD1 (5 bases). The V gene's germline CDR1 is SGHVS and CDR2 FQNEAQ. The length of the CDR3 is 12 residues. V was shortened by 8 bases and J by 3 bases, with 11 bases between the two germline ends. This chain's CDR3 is CASYLQGYEQYF. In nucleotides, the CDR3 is TGTGCCAGCTATCTTCAGGGCTACGAGCAGTACTTC.

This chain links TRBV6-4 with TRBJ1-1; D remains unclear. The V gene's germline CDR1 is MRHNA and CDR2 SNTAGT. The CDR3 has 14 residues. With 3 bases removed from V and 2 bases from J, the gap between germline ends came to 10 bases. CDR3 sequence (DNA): TGTGCCAGCAGTGAGATGGGCACAAACACTGAAGCTTTCTTT. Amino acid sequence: CASSEMGTNTEAFF.

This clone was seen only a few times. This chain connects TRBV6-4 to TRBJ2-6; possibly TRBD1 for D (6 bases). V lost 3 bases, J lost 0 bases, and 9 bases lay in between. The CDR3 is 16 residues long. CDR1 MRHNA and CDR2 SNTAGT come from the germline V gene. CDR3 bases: TGTGCCAGCAGTGAGACAGGTGCCTCTGGGGCCAACGTCCTGACTTTC. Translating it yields CASSETGASGANVLTF.

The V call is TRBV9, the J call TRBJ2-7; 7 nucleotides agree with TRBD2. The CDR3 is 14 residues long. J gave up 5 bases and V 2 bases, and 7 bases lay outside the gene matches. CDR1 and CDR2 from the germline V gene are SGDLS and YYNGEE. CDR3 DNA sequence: TGTGCCAGCAGCGTGGGCGGGGGTCTCCACGAGCAGTACTTC. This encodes CASSVGGGLHEQYF.

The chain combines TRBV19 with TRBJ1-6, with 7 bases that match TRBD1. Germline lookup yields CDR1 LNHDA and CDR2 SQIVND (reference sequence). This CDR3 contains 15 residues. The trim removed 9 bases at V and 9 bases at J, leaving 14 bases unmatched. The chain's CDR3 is CASRGTGPGGSPLHF. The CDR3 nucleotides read TGTGCCAGCCGAGGTACCGGGCCAGGGGGTTCACCCCTCCACTTT.

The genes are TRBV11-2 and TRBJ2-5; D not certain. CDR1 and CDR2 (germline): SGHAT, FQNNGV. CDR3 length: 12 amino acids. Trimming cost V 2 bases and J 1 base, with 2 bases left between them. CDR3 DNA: TGTGCCAGCAGCTTACCCCAAGAGACCCAGTACTTC. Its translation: CASSLPQETQYF.

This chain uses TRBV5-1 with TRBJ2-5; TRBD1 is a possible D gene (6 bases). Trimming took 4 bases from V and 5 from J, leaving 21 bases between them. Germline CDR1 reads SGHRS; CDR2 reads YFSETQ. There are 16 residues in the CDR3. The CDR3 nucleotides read TGCGCCAGCAGCCCGAGGACAGCGAACCGGTGGGAGACCCAGTACTTC. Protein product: CASSPRTANRWETQYF.

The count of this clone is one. The CDR3 here is CASSHRSYEQYF. CDR3 DNA sequence: TGTGCCAGCAGCCACCGGTCCTACGAGCAGTACTTC. The chain carries TRBV7-2 and TRBJ2-7; D is uncertain. Germline V gene lookup returns CDR1 SGHTA and CDR2 FQGNSA. The CDR3 is 12 amino acids. Trimming removed 5 bases at V and 1 base at J, with 6 bases between. Filled out from reference TRBV7-2 and TRBJ2-7, the complete variable domain reads GAGVSQSPSNKVTEKGKDVELRCDPISGHTALYWYRQSLGQGLEFLIYFQGNSAPDKSGLPSDRFSAERTGGSVSTLTIQRTQQEDSAVYLCASSHRSYEQYFGPGTRLTVT.

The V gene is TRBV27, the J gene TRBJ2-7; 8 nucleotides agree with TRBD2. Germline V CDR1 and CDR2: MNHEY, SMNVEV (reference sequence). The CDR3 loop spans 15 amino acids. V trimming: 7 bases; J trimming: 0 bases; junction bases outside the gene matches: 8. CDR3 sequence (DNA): TGTGCCAGCACCGCTATAGCGGGGACCTCCTACGAGCAGTACTTC. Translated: CASTAIAGTSYEQYF.

DNA for the CDR3: TGTGCTAGTGGCGTGGGACAGCCCCCGCATGGCTACACCTTC. It is translated as CASGVGQPPHGYTF. The chain employs TRBV12-5 and TRBJ1-2; 7 nucleotides align to TRBD1. Germline V gives CDR1 LGHNT, CDR2 FRNRAP. V dropped 6 bases and J dropped 6; count of bases not matched to a gene: 10. The CDR3 sequence is 14 residues long.

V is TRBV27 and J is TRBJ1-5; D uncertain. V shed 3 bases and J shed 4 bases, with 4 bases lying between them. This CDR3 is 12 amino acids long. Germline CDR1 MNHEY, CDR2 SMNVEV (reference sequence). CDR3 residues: CASSFHNQPQHF. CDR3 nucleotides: TGTGCCAGCAGTTTCCATAATCAGCCCCAGCATTTT.